This TCR beta chain emerged from a study of molecular identifiers for immune sequencing clone quantification. Looking at the study overall: Naive CD8 cell RNA, from roughly 18,000 or 92,000 cells, was split five ways in replicates, with four sequenced.

Overall study findings and caveats: Even with about a million naive cells present, spiked Jurkat TCR RNA from one cell was reportedly detectable. Clones exceeding 20 RNA copies carried over 97% of effector molecules but under 1% of naive-cell molecules.

A few counts support this clonotype. What it binds is not known. Deletions cut 3 bases from V and 0 bases from J, with 9 bases between. Germline assignment: CDR1 LNHDA and CDR2 SQIVND (reference sequence). The length of the CDR3 is 15 residues. Previously described methods and listed TCR primers were employed for the bulk TCR libraries. TCRdb recomputed calls from the PCR reads with MiXCR, one row per CDR3 protein. Here the sample spans hundreds of thousands of distinct CDR3 sequences, roughly a fifth being singletons. Sequencing was performed on naive CD8+ T cells from blood, with Jurkat cell RNA spiked in. Subset defined: FACS-sorted CD8+CD4-CCR7+CD45RA+ naive T cells. The rearrangement joins TRBV19 to TRBJ2-1; D gene unclear. The sequence came from a human donor in good health. Some libraries in this study had Jurkat cell RNA spiked in. CDR3: CASSIAASSYNEQFF. CDR3 nucleotide sequence: TGTGCCAGTAGTATTGCGGCCAGCTCCTACAATGAGCAGTTCTTC.